The 18 T cell receptor beta chains below were found in one sample sequenced in a study of T cells in tuberculosis. Libraries were prepared by immunoSEQ multiplex PCR; TCRdb keeps only in-frame clonotypes and omits some of them. This table has about 20,000 clones, around 91% appearing once. The material sequenced was PBMCs. These receptors were obtained from a donor between 10 and 35 years old with latent tuberculosis or without tuberculosis infection.

The CDR3 DNA reads as TGTGCCAGCAGCTGGGCGGGGTGGACTGAAGCTTTCTTT. Translated, it gives CASSWAGWTEAFF. The V and J genes are TRBV11-1 and TRBJ1-1; D unresolved. Germline-derived CDR1 and CDR2 are SGHAT and FQDESV (reference sequence). Trimming shortened V by 4 bases and J by 5 bases, and 11 bases separated the two germline ends. CDR3 length equals 13 residues.

The V call is TRBV5-1, the J call TRBJ1-4; a possible D gene is TRBD1 (6 bases). The CDR3 is 15 residues long. Germline CDR1 reads SGHRS; CDR2 reads YFSETQ. V gave up 4 bases and J gave up 7 bases, with 17 bases separating them. The CDR3 region is CASSPLGGGGEKLFF. Here the CDR3 DNA reads TGCGCCAGCAGCCCCCTGGGGGGGGGCGGTGAAAAACTGTTTTTT.

The table lists this clone with a count of one. The gene calls are TRBV6-5 and TRBJ2-7; the D gene is possibly TRBD1 (5 bases). V lost 5 bases and J lost 7, with 15 bases in between. Germline CDR1 reads MNHEY; CDR2 reads SVGAGI. This CDR3 comprises 13 residues. The CDR3 loop is CASSLGAEREQYF. The CDR3 DNA is TGTGCCAGCAGTCTTGGGGCCGAACGGGAGCAGTACTTC.

This clone was recorded only once. One junction end disagrees with the germline gene, perhaps due to a read error. The V and J genes are TRBV5-4 and TRBJ2-7; 9 bases fit TRBD1. This CDR3 is built from 13 residues. From germline, CDR1 is SGHNT and CDR2 YYREEE (reference sequence). CDR3 nucleotide sequence: TGTGCCAGTAGCTGGGGACAGGGCTACGAGCAGTACTTC. The encoded protein is CASSWGQGYEQYF.

The chain links TRBV5-8 to TRBJ2-2, with D possibly matching TRBD1 (5 bases). Germline CDR1 reads SGHTS; CDR2 reads YDEGEE. The CDR3 runs to 16 residues. The ends were cut back, 0 bases at V and 2 bases at J, with 11 bases in the middle. For the CDR3, the DNA is TGTGCCAGCAGCTTGGTCGCAGGGTTCAACACCGGGGAGCTGTTTTTT. Translating it yields CASSLVAGFNTGELFF. Looking up the rest from reference TRBV5-8 and TRBJ2-2 gives the full variable domain: EAGVTQSPTHLIKTRGQQATLRCSPISGHTSVYWYQQALGLGLQFLLWYDEGEERNRGNFPPRFSGRQFPNYSSELNVNALELEDSALYLCASSLVAGFNTGELFFGEGSRLTVL.

This clone has just a few counts. The V gene is TRBV6-5, the J gene TRBJ2-2; 8 bases line up with TRBD1. Per the germline V gene, CDR1 is MNHEY and CDR2 is SVGAGI. The CDR3 runs 15 residues. J lost 1 base, V lost 7 bases, and 5 bases had no gene match. The CDR3 protein is CASTPDRENTGELFF. The CDR3 DNA reads as TGTGCCAGCACCCCGGACAGGGAGAACACCGGGGAGCTGTTTTTT.

The V call is TRBV6-6, the J call TRBJ1-4; D call uncertain. Trimming pared 6 bases from V and 0 bases from J, leaving 11 bases between. CDR3 length: 15 residues. From germline, CDR1 is MNHNY and CDR2 SVGAGI (reference sequence). CDR3 nucleotide sequence: TGTGCCAGCAGACCCTATACCGCAACTAATGAAAAACTGTTTTTT. Protein sequence: CASRPYTATNEKLFF.

The chain employs TRBV12-5 and TRBJ1-2, with 9 bases that match TRBD1. This CDR3 comprises 14 residues. Per germline, CDR1 LGHNT and CDR2 FRNRAP. The trim removed 3 bases at V and 4 bases at J, leaving 3 bases unmatched. The CDR3, as DNA: TGTGCTAGTGGTTTTACAGGGGGCGTCTATGGCTACACCTTC. It yields the protein CASGFTGGVYGYTF.

The chain recombines TRBV30 with TRBJ2-3, with TRBD2 matching over 7 bases. The CDR3 is 16 amino acids. Looked up from germline, CDR1 is GTSNPN and CDR2 is SVGIG (reference sequence). V lost 0 bases, J lost 5 bases, and 11 bases stayed unmatched. In DNA, the CDR3 is TGTGCCTGGAGTGTGTTACCAGGGTGGGGGGGAGATACGCAGTATTTT. It is translated as CAWSVLPGWGGDTQYF.

The rearrangement joins TRBV5-1 to TRBJ2-5; 7 bases are a match to TRBD1. With V trimmed by 1 base and J by 9 bases, 9 bases remained unmatched. The CDR3 extends over 14 amino acids. The germline CDR1 and CDR2 sequences are SGHRS and YFSETQ. The CDR3 loop reads CASSLRDSSRAQYF. For the CDR3, the DNA is TGCGCCAGCAGCTTGAGGGACAGCTCTCGGGCCCAGTACTTC.

This chain connects TRBV5-1 to TRBJ2-5, with D possibly matching TRBD1 (5 bases). This CDR3 region has 16 residues. Trimming shortened V by 0 bases and J by 9 bases, and 21 bases separated the two germline ends. Germline CDR1 SGHRS, CDR2 YFSETQ. The CDR3 protein is CASSLGARAQGRAQYF. The CDR3 nucleotides are TGCGCCAGCAGCTTGGGGGCTAGGGCTCAGGGTAGAGCCCAGTACTTC.

The V and J genes are TRBV5-6 and TRBJ1-1; D is possibly TRBD1 (6 bases). Per the germline V gene, CDR1 is SGHDT and CDR2 is YYEEEE. CDR3 length equals 14 residues. V lost 5 bases and J lost 4, with 15 bases in between. CDR3 amino acids: CASRVQGGSTEAFF. The CDR3 coding sequence is TGTGCCAGCAGGGTACAGGGCGGGAGCACTGAAGCTTTCTTT.

The chain links TRBV5-1 to TRBJ1-5; D not resolved. V shed 0 bases and J shed 6 bases, with 7 bases lying between them. There are 13 residues in the CDR3. From germline, CDR1 is SGHRS and CDR2 YFSETQ. CDR3 nucleotides: TGCGCCAGCAGCTTGGGGGGAGGTCAGCCCCAGCATTTT. Its protein is CASSLGGGQPQHF.

CDR3 loop: CASSLYFPESWTDTQYF. The DNA of the CDR3 is TGCGCCAGCAGCTTGTATTTCCCCGAGTCGTGGACAGATACGCAGTATTTT. V is TRBV5-1 and J is TRBJ2-3; the D is unclear. The V end was cut by 1 base, the J end by 3 bases, with 18 bases between. Germline CDR1 reads SGHRS; CDR2 reads YFSETQ. There are 17 residues in the CDR3.

This clone was recorded a few times. This rearrangement joins TRBV27 to TRBJ1-6; 9 bases map to TRBD1. The CDR3 has 14 amino acids. Germline-derived CDR1 and CDR2 are MNHEY and SMNVEV (reference sequence). J gave up 10 bases and V 5 bases, and 6 bases lay outside the gene matches. This chain's CDR3 is CASSPGQGWSPLHF. The CDR3 DNA is TGTGCCAGCAGTCCCGGACAGGGGTGGTCACCCCTCCACTTT.

This chain joins TRBV30 and TRBJ1-5, with TRBD1 identical over 8 bases. The V segment lost 1 base and the J segment 10 bases; nucleotides outside the gene matches: 9. Germline V gene data show CDR1 as GTSNPN and CDR2 as SVGIG (reference sequence). CDR3 length: 14 residues. CDR3 loop: CAWSDRQGPAPQHF. CDR3 bases: TGTGCCTGGAGTGATAGACAGGGGCCGGCCCCCCAGCATTTT.

The chain carries TRBV6-5 and TRBJ2-7; TRBD2 matches at 10 bases. The CDR3 runs to 14 residues. V gave up 5 bases and J gave up 2 bases; unmatched junction bases: 3. The V gene's germline CDR1 is MNHEY and CDR2 SVGAGI. The CDR3 region has the DNA TGTGCCAGCAGTCCTAGCGGGGGCCCCTACGAGCAGTACTTC. Protein product: CASSPSGGPYEQYF.

This rearrangement joins TRBV9 to TRBJ2-5; TRBD2 matches 10 bases. Germline CDR1 is SGDLS and CDR2 is YYNGEE. J lost 2 bases, V lost 6 bases, and 7 bases had no gene match. This CDR3 contains 15 residues. The CDR3 loop reads CASTLSGGQQETQYF. The DNA of the CDR3 is TGTGCCAGCACTCTTAGCGGGGGGCAACAAGAGACCCAGTACTTC.